This T cell receptor (beta chain) derives from a study of blood T cell repertoires in COVID-19. Across the study: Whether acute or convalescent, the COVID-19 samples came from the United States, Italy and Spain. The cDNA or gDNA used as material had been derived from T cells, B-cell-depleted T cells, or PBMCs.

The junction had 11 bases not matched to a gene; V was cut back by 5 bases and J by 4 bases. Germline values: CDR1 MDHEN, CDR2 SYDVKM. CDR3 length: 17 amino acids. The authors' processing: It was from reference gene primer amplification that nucleated cell counts were estimated. The data were produced by immunoSEQ multiplex PCR, yet TCRdb's version contains in-frame clones alone and is incomplete. That table gives V, J and clone size, and the DNA gave D and trimming. The sample has roughly 100,000 clones; more than 75% are singletons. This clonotype was obtained from a woman aged 25 to 39 with acute or convalescent COVID-19. The specimen was peripheral blood. The genes are TRBV28 and TRBJ2-2; 9 bases line up with TRBD2. DNA of the CDR3: TGTGCCAGCAGTCTTGGGGGCCTAGCGGGGAGCACCGGGGAGCTGTTTTTT. This encodes CASSLGGLAGSTGELFF.